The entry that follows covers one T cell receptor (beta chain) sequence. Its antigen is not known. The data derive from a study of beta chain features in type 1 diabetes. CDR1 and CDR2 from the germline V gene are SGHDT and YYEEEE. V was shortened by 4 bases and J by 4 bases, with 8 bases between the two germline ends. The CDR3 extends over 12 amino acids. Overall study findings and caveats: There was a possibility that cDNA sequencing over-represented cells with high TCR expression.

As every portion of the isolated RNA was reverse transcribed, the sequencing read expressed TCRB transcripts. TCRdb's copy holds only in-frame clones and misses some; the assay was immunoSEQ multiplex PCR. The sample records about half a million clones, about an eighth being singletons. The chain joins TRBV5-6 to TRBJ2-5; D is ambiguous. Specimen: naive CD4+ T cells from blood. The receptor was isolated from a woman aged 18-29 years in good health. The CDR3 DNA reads TGTGCCAGCAGCCGGGTTGGAGAGACCCAGTACTTC. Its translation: CASSRVGETQYF. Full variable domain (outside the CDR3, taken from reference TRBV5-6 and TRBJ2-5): DAGVTQSPTHLIKTRGQQVTLRCSPKSGHDTVSWYQQALGQGPQFIFQYYEEEERQRGNFPDRFSGHQFPNYSSELNVNALLLGDSALYLCASSRVGETQYFGPGTRLLVL.